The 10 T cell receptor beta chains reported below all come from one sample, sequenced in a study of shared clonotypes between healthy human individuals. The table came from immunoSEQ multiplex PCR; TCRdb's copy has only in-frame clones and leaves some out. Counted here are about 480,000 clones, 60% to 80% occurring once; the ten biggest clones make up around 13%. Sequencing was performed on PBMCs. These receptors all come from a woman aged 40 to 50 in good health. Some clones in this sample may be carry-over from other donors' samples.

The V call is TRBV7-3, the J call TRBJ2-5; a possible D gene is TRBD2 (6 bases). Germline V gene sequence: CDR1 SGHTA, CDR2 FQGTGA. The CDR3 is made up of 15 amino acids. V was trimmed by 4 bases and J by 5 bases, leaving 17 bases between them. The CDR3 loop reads CASSSRLGAIETQYF. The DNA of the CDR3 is TGTGCCAGCAGCTCCCGACTAGGGGCCATTGAGACCCAGTACTTC.

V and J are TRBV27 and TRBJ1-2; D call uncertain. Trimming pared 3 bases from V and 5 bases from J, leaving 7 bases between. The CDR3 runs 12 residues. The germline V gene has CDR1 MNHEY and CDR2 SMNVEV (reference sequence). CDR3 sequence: CASSLSGYGYTF. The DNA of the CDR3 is TGTGCCAGCAGTTTGTCGGGGTATGGCTACACCTTC.

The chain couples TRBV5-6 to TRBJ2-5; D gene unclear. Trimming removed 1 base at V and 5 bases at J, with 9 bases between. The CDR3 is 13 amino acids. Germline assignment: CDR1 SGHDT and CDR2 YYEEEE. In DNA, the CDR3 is TGTGCCAGCAGCTTGCTGGTGGGTGAGACCCAGTACTTC. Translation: CASSLLVGETQYF.

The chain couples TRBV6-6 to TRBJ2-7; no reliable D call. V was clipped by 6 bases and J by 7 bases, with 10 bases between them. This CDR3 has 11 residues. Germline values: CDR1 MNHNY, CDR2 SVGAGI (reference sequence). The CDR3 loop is CASRDQWEQYF. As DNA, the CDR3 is TGTGCCAGCAGGGACCAGTGGGAGCAGTACTTC.

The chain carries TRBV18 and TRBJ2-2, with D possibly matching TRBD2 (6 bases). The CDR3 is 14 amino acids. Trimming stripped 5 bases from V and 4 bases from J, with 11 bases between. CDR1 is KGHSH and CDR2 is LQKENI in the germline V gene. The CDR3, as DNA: TGTGCCAGCTCAGACAATAGCGGCACCGGGGAGCTGTTTTTT. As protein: CASSDNSGTGELFF.

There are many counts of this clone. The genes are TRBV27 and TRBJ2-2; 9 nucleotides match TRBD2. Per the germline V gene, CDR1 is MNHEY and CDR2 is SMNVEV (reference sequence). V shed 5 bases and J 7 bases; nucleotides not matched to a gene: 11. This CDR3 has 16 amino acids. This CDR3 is CASSTNSGRGNGELFF. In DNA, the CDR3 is TGTGCCAGCAGTACCAATAGCGGGAGAGGGAACGGGGAGCTGTTTTTT.

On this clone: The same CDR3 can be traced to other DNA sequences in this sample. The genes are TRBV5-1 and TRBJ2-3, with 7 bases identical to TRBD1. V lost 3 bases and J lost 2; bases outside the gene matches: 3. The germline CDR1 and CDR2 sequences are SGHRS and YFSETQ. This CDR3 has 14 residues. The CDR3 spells CASSSQGDTDTQYF. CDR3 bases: TGCGCCAGCAGCTCGCAGGGGGACACAGATACGCAGTATTTT.

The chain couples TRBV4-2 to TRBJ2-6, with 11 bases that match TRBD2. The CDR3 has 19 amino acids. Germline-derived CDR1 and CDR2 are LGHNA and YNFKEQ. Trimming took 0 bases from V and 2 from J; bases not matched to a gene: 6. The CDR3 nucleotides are TGTGCCAGCAGCCAAGATCTAGGGACTAGCGGAACTGGGGCCAACGTCCTGACTTTC. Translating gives CASSQDLGTSGTGANVLTF.

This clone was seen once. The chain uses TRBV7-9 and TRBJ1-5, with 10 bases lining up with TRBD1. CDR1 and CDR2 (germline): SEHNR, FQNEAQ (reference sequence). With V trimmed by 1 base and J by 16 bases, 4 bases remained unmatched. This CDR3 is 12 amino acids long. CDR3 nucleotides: TGTGCCAGCAGCTTAGGGGGGACAGGGGAACATTTT. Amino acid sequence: CASSLGGTGEHF.

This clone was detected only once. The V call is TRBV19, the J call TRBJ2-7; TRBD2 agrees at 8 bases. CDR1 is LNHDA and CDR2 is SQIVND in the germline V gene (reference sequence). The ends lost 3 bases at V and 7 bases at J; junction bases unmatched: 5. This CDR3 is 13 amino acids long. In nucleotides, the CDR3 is TGTGCCAGTAGTATTGGAGCGGGAGTGGAGCAGTACTTC. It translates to CASSIGAGVEQYF. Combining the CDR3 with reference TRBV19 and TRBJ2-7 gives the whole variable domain DGGITQSPKYLFRKEGQNVTLSCEQNLNHDAMYWYRQDPGQGLRLIYYSQIVNDFQKGDIAEGYSVSREKKESFPLTVTSAQKNPTAFYLCASSIGAGVEQYFGPGTRLTVT.